This is a list of T cell receptor beta chains from one sample in a study of identical twins. Each CDR3 protein gets one entry after TCRdb re-called the 5' RACE reads with MiXCR. The sample lists about 240,000 distinct CDR3 sequences, roughly 13% occurring once. This same sample was also taken into another study, of yellow fever vaccine responses in identical twins.

The material sequenced was memory (CD45RO+) T cells sorted from blood. Source of these receptors: a woman aged 18-29 years in good health. The CDR3 runs from the conserved cysteine through the conserved F or W. Fields, in order: J gene, V gene, D gene, clone size, CDR3 DNA, CDR3 protein. A D gene is named only where the DNA matches it firmly. Clone sizes are given selectively: once, few, many, or a class where the clone is expanded.

j_gene: TRBJ2-6; v_gene: TRBV2; d_gene: NA; abundance: many; CDR3nt: TGTGCCAGCAGTGGGGGAGCTGGGGCCAACGTCCTGACTTTC; CDR3aa: CASSGGAGANVLTF
j_gene: TRBJ2-5; v_gene: TRBV4-2; d_gene: NA; abundance: few; CDR3nt: TGTGCCAGCAGCCAAGATTTGGAGACCCAGTACTTC; CDR3aa: CASSQDLETQYF
j_gene: TRBJ1-1; v_gene: TRBV7-2; d_gene: TRBD1; abundance: few; CDR3nt: TGTGCCAGCAGCTCAGGATTCGGACAGGGTAGGAACACTGAAGCTTTCTTT; CDR3aa: CASSSGFGQGRNTEAFF
j_gene: TRBJ2-1; v_gene: TRBV7-2; d_gene: TRBD2; abundance: few; CDR3nt: TGTGCCAGCAGCTTAGCGCACACTAGCGGGGCCTGGAGGCACAATGAGCAGTTCTTC; CDR3aa: CASSLAHTSGAWRHNEQFF
j_gene: TRBJ2-1; v_gene: TRBV14; d_gene: NA; abundance: many; CDR3nt: TGTGCCAGCAGCCAACGCCGTTTAGGTAATGAGCAGTTCTTC; CDR3aa: CASSQRRLGNEQFF
j_gene: TRBJ2-1; v_gene: TRBV12-3/TRBV12-4; d_gene: TRBD2; abundance: many; CDR3nt: TGTGCCAGCAGTCCTGGGACTAGCGGGAGTATCGGCAATGAGCAGTTCTTC; CDR3aa: CASSPGTSGSIGNEQFF
j_gene: TRBJ2-7; v_gene: TRBV6-2/TRBV6-3; d_gene: NA; abundance: few; CDR3nt: TGTGCCAGCAGTTACTCGATCACGAGACTAACTATCTACGAGCAGTACTTC; CDR3aa: CASSYSITRLTIYEQYF
j_gene: TRBJ1-5; v_gene: TRBV6-5; d_gene: NA; abundance: NA; CDR3nt: TGTGCCAGCCCCCGTCAGCCCCAGCATTTT; CDR3aa: CASPRQPQHF
j_gene: TRBJ2-3; v_gene: TRBV28; d_gene: NA; abundance: few; CDR3nt: TGTGCCAGCAGTCCTGCGCAGACACCCACAGATACGCAGTATTTT; CDR3aa: CASSPAQTPTDTQYF
j_gene: TRBJ2-7; v_gene: TRBV24-1; d_gene: NA; abundance: NA; CDR3nt: TGTGCCACCAGTGGGGGGGGCCCACCCTACGAGCAGTACTTC; CDR3aa: CATSGGGPPYEQYF
j_gene: TRBJ2-1; v_gene: TRBV3-1; d_gene: TRBD1; abundance: NA; CDR3nt: TGTGCCAGCAGCCTCACCGGGACAGGGGGTAATGAGCAGTTCTTC; CDR3aa: CASSLTGTGGNEQFF
j_gene: TRBJ2-7; v_gene: TRBV5-1; d_gene: NA; abundance: few; CDR3nt: TGCGCCAGCAGCTTGGACGTAGCAGGCTCCTACGAGCAGTACTTC; CDR3aa: CASSLDVAGSYEQYF
j_gene: TRBJ1-3; v_gene: TRBV6-6; d_gene: NA; abundance: many; CDR3nt: TGTGCCAGCAGTTTACAGCTTGGAAACACCATATATTTT; CDR3aa: CASSLQLGNTIYF
j_gene: TRBJ2-3; v_gene: TRBV6-1; d_gene: TRBD1; abundance: NA; CDR3nt: TGTGCCAGCACAAGCGACGGGACAGGGAGGACAGATACGCAGTATTTT; CDR3aa: CASTSDGTGRTDTQYF
j_gene: TRBJ2-1; v_gene: TRBV7-9; d_gene: TRBD1; abundance: NA; CDR3nt: TGTGCCAGCAGCGTGACCGGGACAGACTCCAATGAGCAGTTCTTC; CDR3aa: CASSVTGTDSNEQFF
j_gene: TRBJ1-2; v_gene: TRBV5-6; d_gene: NA; abundance: NA; CDR3nt: TGTGCCAGCAGCTTGAGTGAAGCAGGGCGGAGCGGCTACACCTTC; CDR3aa: CASSLSEAGRSGYTF
j_gene: TRBJ1-1; v_gene: TRBV11-2; d_gene: NA; abundance: many; CDR3nt: TGTGCCGGGGGCAACCCGAACACTGAAGCTTTCTTT; CDR3aa: CAGGNPNTEAFF
j_gene: TRBJ2-1; v_gene: TRBV9; d_gene: TRBD2; abundance: many; CDR3nt: TGTGCCAGCAGCGCTATAAGCGGGGGGTCCTACAATGAGCAGTTCTTC; CDR3aa: CASSAISGGSYNEQFF
j_gene: TRBJ2-1; v_gene: TRBV10-3; d_gene: TRBD2; abundance: NA; CDR3nt: TGTGCCACCAAGACTAGCGGGGGGGCAGGCAATGAGCAGTTCTTC; CDR3aa: CATKTSGGAGNEQFF
j_gene: TRBJ2-5; v_gene: TRBV28; d_gene: NA; abundance: few; CDR3nt: TGTGCCAGCAGCCAACCAACAATCAGGGGCCGGGAGACCCAGTACTTC; CDR3aa: CASSQPTIRGRETQYF
j_gene: TRBJ2-1; v_gene: TRBV20-1; d_gene: TRBD2; abundance: NA; CDR3nt: TGCAGTGCTATAACTAGCGGGGCCTACAATGAGCAGTTCTTC; CDR3aa: CSAITSGAYNEQFF
j_gene: TRBJ1-4; v_gene: TRBV10-2; d_gene: NA; abundance: few; CDR3nt: TGCGCCAGCAGTGACAGGGGTGGTGAAAAACTGTTTTTT; CDR3aa: CASSDRGGEKLFF
j_gene: TRBJ1-4; v_gene: TRBV4-2; d_gene: NA; abundance: NA; CDR3nt: TGTGCCAGCAGCCAACGGGATGGGGATAATGAAAAACTGTTTTTT; CDR3aa: CASSQRDGDNEKLFF
j_gene: TRBJ1-1; v_gene: TRBV28; d_gene: NA; abundance: NA; CDR3nt: TGTGCCAGCAGTTTTTGGGACAACGGTGCTGAAGCTTTCTTT; CDR3aa: CASSFWDNGAEAFF
j_gene: TRBJ1-2; v_gene: TRBV20-1; d_gene: TRBD1; abundance: NA; CDR3nt: TGCAGTGCACCGACAGGGGGCGTCTATGGCTACACCTTC; CDR3aa: CSAPTGGVYGYTF
j_gene: TRBJ1-1; v_gene: TRBV7-2; d_gene: NA; abundance: many; CDR3nt: TGTGCCAGCAGCTTAGCGATGGGTAACACTGAAGCTTTCTTT; CDR3aa: CASSLAMGNTEAFF
j_gene: TRBJ1-1; v_gene: TRBV24-1; d_gene: TRBD1; abundance: few; CDR3nt: TGTGCCACCAGGACAGGGGGGCTGAACACTGAAGCTTTCTTT; CDR3aa: CATRTGGLNTEAFF
j_gene: TRBJ2-1; v_gene: TRBV28; d_gene: NA; abundance: many; CDR3nt: TGTGCCAGCAGCTCCGGGAGAAAGTCCTACAATGAGCAGTTCTTC; CDR3aa: CASSSGRKSYNEQFF
j_gene: TRBJ1-2; v_gene: TRBV20-1; d_gene: NA; abundance: NA; CDR3nt: TGCAGTGCTAGAGACAGGACAGTCGGCGGCTACACCTTC; CDR3aa: CSARDRTVGGYTF
j_gene: TRBJ2-1; v_gene: TRBV20-1; d_gene: TRBD1; abundance: few; CDR3nt: TGCAGTGCCACCGGGACAGGGGGCTACAATGAGCAGTTCTTC; CDR3aa: CSATGTGGYNEQFF
j_gene: TRBJ2-1; v_gene: TRBV2; d_gene: TRBD2; abundance: few; CDR3nt: TGTGCCAGTAACTCCCAGACTAGCTTGATTGATGAGCAGTTCTTC; CDR3aa: CASNSQTSLIDEQFF
j_gene: TRBJ1-5; v_gene: TRBV7-8; d_gene: NA; abundance: many; CDR3nt: TGTGCCAGCAGTTTTGGCGGTAATCAGCCCCAGCATTTT; CDR3aa: CASSFGGNQPQHF
j_gene: TRBJ2-6; v_gene: TRBV11-2; d_gene: TRBD1; abundance: NA; CDR3nt: TGTGCCAGCAGCTACTTTGCCGGGACAGCCGGGGCCAACGTCCTGACTTTC; CDR3aa: CASSYFAGTAGANVLTF
j_gene: TRBJ2-5; v_gene: TRBV27; d_gene: TRBD2; abundance: few; CDR3nt: TGTGCCAGCAGTTCCCTACTAGCGGGAGCAGTAGAGACCCAGTACTTC; CDR3aa: CASSSLLAGAVETQYF
j_gene: TRBJ2-2; v_gene: TRBV29-1; d_gene: NA; abundance: many; CDR3nt: TGCAGCGTCAAGGGACGGCCTGAAACCGGGGAGCTGTTTTTT; CDR3aa: CSVKGRPETGELFF
j_gene: TRBJ2-1; v_gene: TRBV7-9; d_gene: NA; abundance: NA; CDR3nt: TGTGCCAGCAGCCCCCCTACCCTCGATGAGCAGTTCTTC; CDR3aa: CASSPPTLDEQFF
j_gene: TRBJ1-2; v_gene: TRBV6-1; d_gene: TRBD1; abundance: NA; CDR3nt: TGTGCCAGCAGTGGGGGACAGGGGCCCTACACCTTC; CDR3aa: CASSGGQGPYTF
j_gene: TRBJ1-1; v_gene: TRBV4-1; d_gene: NA; abundance: many; CDR3nt: TGCGCCAGCAGCCAAACAGCCGTGAACACTGAAGCTTTCTTT; CDR3aa: CASSQTAVNTEAFF
j_gene: TRBJ2-3; v_gene: TRBV20-1; d_gene: TRBD1; abundance: NA; CDR3nt: TGCAGTGCTAGAGTACCGGGACAGGGCACAGATACGCAGTATTTT; CDR3aa: CSARVPGQGTDTQYF
j_gene: TRBJ2-5; v_gene: TRBV5-1; d_gene: TRBD1; abundance: few; CDR3nt: TGCGCCAGCAGCAGAGATCCGGGACAGGGAGAAAAGACCCAGTACTTC; CDR3aa: CASSRDPGQGEKTQYF
j_gene: TRBJ1-1; v_gene: TRBV27; d_gene: TRBD1; abundance: NA; CDR3nt: TGTGCCAGCAGTTCGGGGACAGGGGCTGAAGCTTTCTTT; CDR3aa: CASSSGTGAEAFF
j_gene: TRBJ2-7; v_gene: TRBV20-1; d_gene: NA; abundance: many; CDR3nt: TGCAGTGCTAGAGAAATCGGGTTTGGCGACCGCGAGCAGTACTTC; CDR3aa: CSAREIGFGDREQYF
j_gene: TRBJ2-3; v_gene: TRBV20-1; d_gene: TRBD2; abundance: few; CDR3nt: TGCAGTGCTGACCTTTTGGGGGAACGGGAGGGCTCAGATACGCAGTATTTT; CDR3aa: CSADLLGEREGSDTQYF
j_gene: TRBJ2-5; v_gene: TRBV6-6; d_gene: NA; abundance: few; CDR3nt: TGTGCCAGCAGACAGGGCTTGGAGACCCAGTACTTC; CDR3aa: CASRQGLETQYF